Shown below are 10 T cell receptor beta chains from a single sample sequenced in a study of control samples from healthy donors and cancer patients. Produced via immunoSEQ multiplex PCR; TCRdb's table is partial and in-frame only. This table has about 220,000 clones, about 94% appearing once. Input material: blood. These receptors were obtained from a man over 45 in good health.

V usage is TRBV19 and J usage is TRBJ1-2, with D perhaps matching TRBD1 (6 bases). From germline, CDR1 is LNHDA and CDR2 SQIVND (reference sequence). The CDR3 is made up of 13 amino acids. V was trimmed by 2 bases and J by 5 bases, leaving 9 bases between them. The CDR3 DNA is TGTGCCAGTAGTATATACACAGGGTATGGCTACACCTTC. Translated, it gives CASSIYTGYGYTF.

The chain has TRBV5-1 and TRBJ2-3, with 11 bases that match TRBD1. Trimming took 6 bases from V and 3 from J; bases not matched to a gene: 6. CDR1 and CDR2 (germline): SGHRS, YFSETQ. This CDR3 spans 15 amino acids. CDR3 nucleotide sequence: TGCGCCAGCAACACGGGACAGGGGGTGACAGATACGCAGTATTTT. Amino acid sequence: CASNTGQGVTDTQYF.

This chain connects TRBV10-1 to TRBJ2-3; either TRBD1 or TRBD2 may supply D (5 bases each). This CDR3 comprises 14 residues. Trimming removed 8 bases from V and 2 bases from J, with 14 bases in between. CDR1 is WNHNN, CDR2 SYGVQD, per germline (reference sequence). The CDR3 DNA reads as TGCGCCAGCCAGGGACGGGGCCCCACAGATACGCAGTATTTT. Translating gives CASQGRGPTDTQYF.

The chain links TRBV5-1 to TRBJ1-1; 7 positions agree with TRBD1. The CDR3 is made up of 14 amino acids. Germline CDR1 reads SGHRS; CDR2 reads YFSETQ. Trimming cost V 4 bases and J 5 bases; bases outside gene matches: 8. Here the CDR3 reads CASSAEQGRTEAFF. The CDR3 DNA reads TGCGCCAGCAGCGCCGAACAGGGGCGGACTGAAGCTTTCTTT.

The J gene is TRBJ1-1, the V gene TRBV2, with TRBD1 as a possible D gene (5 bases). V lost 8 bases and J lost 0, with 13 bases in between. The germline gives CDR1 SNHLY, CDR2 FYNNEI. This CDR3 is built from 14 residues. The CDR3, as DNA: TGTGCCAGCCAATCAGGGAGGGTGAACACTGAAGCTTTCTTT. It translates to CASQSGRVNTEAFF.

This rearrangement joins TRBV3-1 (or the pseudogene TRBV3-2) to TRBJ1-1, with D maybe TRBD1 (6 bases). The germline CDR1 and CDR2 sequences are LGHDT and YNNKEL (reference sequence). V dropped 4 bases and J dropped 11 bases, with 17 bases sitting between them. The CDR3 spans 13 residues. The CDR3, as DNA: TGTGCCAGCAGCCTCCAACCGGGACAACGGGCTTTCTTT. Its translation is CASSLQPGQRAFF.

The rearrangement links TRBV27 to TRBJ2-7; 8 bases are a match to TRBD1. CDR1 is MNHEY, CDR2 SMNVEV, per germline (reference sequence). The ends lost 0 bases at V and 1 base at J; junction bases unmatched: 2. This CDR3 spans 15 amino acids. CDR3: CASSLSGTGSYEQYF. DNA for the CDR3: TGTGCCAGCAGTTTATCCGGGACAGGATCCTACGAGCAGTACTTC.

This rearrangement joins TRBV4-1 to TRBJ1-5; weak D call: TRBD1 (5 bases). CDR3 length: 16 residues. Germline V gives CDR1 MGHRA, CDR2 YSYEKL. Trimming stripped 4 bases from V and 3 bases from J, with 16 bases between. The CDR3 DNA follows: TGCGCCAGCAGCCTGATTGCCGGGACTGTCAATCAGCCCCAGCATTTT. This translates into CASSLIAGTVNQPQHF.

The V gene is TRBV28, the J gene TRBJ1-5, with 7 positions matching TRBD1. Germline assignment: CDR1 MDHEN and CDR2 SYDVKM. With 6 bases clipped from V and 4 bases from J, the junction kept 6 bases outside the gene matches. The CDR3 is 14 amino acids. The CDR3 bases are TGTGCCAGCAGAACGGGACAGAGAAATCAGCCCCAGCATTTT. Its protein product is CASRTGQRNQPQHF.

The chain couples TRBV5-5 to TRBJ2-5; the D gene is possibly TRBD2 (5 bases). Germline loops: CDR1 SGHKS, CDR2 YYEKEE (reference sequence). With 0 bases removed from V and 3 bases from J, the gap between germline ends came to 12 bases. The CDR3 extends over 15 amino acids. CDR3 loop: CASSLGRGREETQYF. CDR3 in DNA: TGTGCCAGCAGCTTGGGCCGGGGTAGGGAAGAGACCCAGTACTTC.